This T cell receptor (beta chain) was identified in a study of metastatic and nonmetastatic thyroid tumors (dated by TCRdb to about 2020). Study-level background: Repertoires were compared across peripheral blood and tumor or nodule tissue samples from malignant and benign thyroid patients. Study-wide conclusions, independent of this receptor: In both blood and tumor samples, TCR beta diversity was reported to be significantly higher in malignant tumors than in benign nodules.

There are many counts of this clone. Its specific antigen is unknown. Qualities for individual bases were not recorded, and no much larger clone is one base off. Spanning cysteine to phenylalanine, the CDR3 consists of 13 amino acids. The only DNA kept is the CDR3, 39 bases in frame from the first base. Sequences SNHLY (CDR1) and FYNNEI (CDR2) are obtained from the germline V gene. V drops 1 base and J drops 7 bases, leaving 10 bases in between. Before undergoing thyroid surgery, none of the patients had been given any kind of treatment. Patient clinical samples collected from about 2011 to 2019 were retrospectively analysed using T-cell receptor beta sequencing. Library preparation was by PCR. For sequencing, an Illumina HiSeq 4000 was employed. The TCR beta-chain CDR3 region of each patient was profiled by high-throughput sequencing. Per the original workflow: CDR3 differences across clinicopathological groups were used to build a classifier for discriminating distant-metastatic papillary thyroid cancer patients. Repertoire diversity was assessed with the Shannon index, and tumor-blood repertoire similarity with the Morisita-Horn index. The raw public reads went through TCRdb reprocessing: fastp at Q25, MiXCR clone calling, in-frame beta chains kept. TCRdb, not the authors, supplied the V and J calls. This sample comprises under 95,000 clones, around 9.2% of them detected only once. 8.8% of the sample is taken by the ten largest.

The chain uses TRBV2 and TRBJ2-5, with an unclear D gene assignment. Sequences were obtained from blood. The sequence was collected from a female donor with papillary thyroid cancer or a benign thyroid nodule (not recorded which). Some clones in this sample may be carry-over from other donors' samples. The sequence in DNA is TGTGCCAGCAGTGAAGAGGTACGCGGGACCCAGTACTTC. It codes for CASSEEVRGTQYF.